The TCR beta chain under discussion was sequenced for a study of shared clonotypes between healthy human individuals. Study conclusions and caveats: The study sampled only blood, and tissue repertoires likely differ.

The germline V gene encodes CDR1 SGHNT and CDR2 YENEEA. This CDR3 comprises 14 residues. With 5 bases removed from V and 5 bases from J, the gap between germline ends came to 13 bases. The sequenced material, unsorted PBMC DNA, was run on ten immunoSEQ deep assay plates. Repertoires were generated with immunoSEQ multiplex PCR, while TCRdb's copy carries only in-frame clones and drops some. The sample shows hundreds of thousands of clones, around 78% of them seen only once. About this clone itself: Antigen specificity is unknown.

Sample: PBMCs. The chain combines TRBV11-3 with TRBJ2-1; possibly TRBD1 or TRBD2 for D (5 bases each). The clonotype originates from a woman between 35 and 50 years old in good health. Some clones in this sample may be carry-over from other donors' samples. The CDR3 reads CASSLRDGNNEQFF. The DNA of the CDR3 is TGTGCCAGCAGCCTCCGGGACGGAAACAATGAGCAGTTCTTC.